These 22 T cell receptor beta chains came from one sample sequenced in a study of blood T cell repertoires in COVID-19. The protocol was immunoSEQ multiplex PCR, while the TCRdb copy is restricted to in-frame clones and leaves out a portion. The sample consists of 250,000 or so clones, 80% to 90% of them appearing once. The source material was peripheral blood. These receptor sequences come from a man aged 25-45 years with COVID-19, enrolled during active disease.

The chain uses TRBV27 and TRBJ1-5; TRBD1 is a possible D gene (6 bases). The CDR3 contains 14 residues. Germline V gene data show CDR1 as MNHEY and CDR2 as SMNVEV (reference sequence). V lost 5 bases, J lost 6 bases, and 14 bases lay in between. CDR3 amino acids: CASSPQGYVQPQHF. The CDR3 region has the DNA TGTGCCAGCAGTCCCCAGGGGTATGTTCAGCCCCAGCATTTT.

In its sample, this clone was seen once. J is TRBJ2-7 and V is TRBV20-1, with 10 bases aligning to TRBD1. This CDR3 is built from 15 residues. Per the germline V gene, CDR1 is DFQATT and CDR2 is SNEGSKA (reference sequence). J lost 2 bases, V lost 3 bases, and 7 bases had no gene match. The CDR3 sequence: CSASSPGQGTYEQYF. CDR3 nucleotides: TGCAGTGCTAGTTCCCCGGGACAGGGGACCTACGAGCAGTACTTC.

This clone has only one observation. The rearrangement joins TRBV29-1 to TRBJ2-7, with 8 bases that match TRBD1. Germline CDR1 and CDR2: SQVTM and ANQGSEA. There are 12 residues in the CDR3. The ends lost 7 bases at V and 5 bases at J; junction bases unmatched: 7. CDR3: CSGLGQANEQYF. The CDR3 bases are TGCAGCGGACTGGGACAGGCAAACGAGCAGTACTTC.

V and J are TRBV18 and TRBJ1-1, with D perhaps TRBD1 (5 bases). Germline V gene sequence: CDR1 KGHSH, CDR2 LQKENI. Trimming left V 3 bases short and J 3 bases short, with 11 bases between. The CDR3 is made up of 14 amino acids. This CDR3 is CASSPGRAHTEAFF. The CDR3 nucleotides are TGTGCCAGCTCACCGGGCAGGGCGCACACTGAAGCTTTCTTT.

The chain joins TRBV7-9 to TRBJ1-1; TRBD1 matches at 7 bases. This CDR3 spans 17 amino acids. Looked up from germline, CDR1 is SEHNR and CDR2 is FQNEAQ (reference sequence). J lost 5 bases, V lost 2 bases, and 14 bases had no gene match. CDR3 nucleotides: TGTGCCAGCAGCTTACTAACAGGGGCCATGAGGAGAACTGAAGCTTTCTTT. Residues: CASSLLTGAMRRTEAFF.

V usage is TRBV6-5 and J usage is TRBJ1-2, with TRBD1 matching 7 bases. With 7 bases clipped from V and 4 bases from J, the junction kept 9 bases outside the gene matches. Germline CDR1 reads MNHEY; CDR2 reads SVGAGI. There are 14 residues in the CDR3. This CDR3 reads CASITIGQAYGYTF. In DNA form, the CDR3 reads TGTGCCAGCATTACTATTGGACAGGCCTATGGCTACACCTTC.

J is TRBJ2-2 and V is TRBV13; a weak D match, TRBD2 (7 bases). CDR1 and CDR2 from the germline V gene are PRHDT and FYEKMQ (reference sequence). The CDR3 length is 15 residues. V was cut by 3 bases and J by 3 bases, with 11 bases left in between. The CDR3 is CASSFRGADTGELFF. In DNA form, the CDR3 reads TGTGCCAGCAGCTTTCGGGGGGCGGACACCGGGGAGCTGTTTTTT.

This clone appeared a few times. The V and J genes are TRBV4-1 and TRBJ2-1; a possible D gene is TRBD2 (5 bases). With 6 bases removed from V and 7 bases from J, the gap between germline ends came to 16 bases. The CDR3 sequence is 14 residues long. Per germline, CDR1 MGHRA and CDR2 YSYEKL. The CDR3 DNA reads TGCGCCAGCAGTCAAACCGGGAATCGGAATGAGCAGTTCTTC. This gives the protein CASSQTGNRNEQFF.

The chain joins TRBV24-1 to TRBJ1-5; weak D call: TRBD1 (5 bases). The V gene lost 6 bases and the J gene lost 1 base, with 9 bases spanning the gap. Germline loops: CDR1 KGHDR, CDR2 SFDVKD. The CDR3 contains 14 residues. The CDR3 sequence: CATSSRGSNQPQHF. The CDR3 bases are TGTGCCACCAGTAGTCGGGGGAGCAATCAGCCCCAGCATTTT.

The chain is built from TRBV9 and TRBJ1-1, with TRBD1 matching 7 bases. Germline CDR1 reads SGDLS; CDR2 reads YYNGEE. The CDR3 is 17 residues long. V lost 2 bases, J lost 1 base, and 11 bases stayed unmatched. This CDR3 is CASSVSTGTDPNTEAFF. Here the CDR3 DNA reads TGTGCCAGCAGCGTGTCTACCGGGACAGACCCGAACACTGAAGCTTTCTTT.

The V call is TRBV5-1, the J call TRBJ1-1; D is uncertain. V was shortened by 0 bases and J by 4 bases, with 10 bases between the two germline ends. CDR3 length: 14 residues. The germline V gene encodes CDR1 SGHRS and CDR2 YFSETQ. The CDR3 DNA follows: TGCGCCAGCAGCTTGGGGGCGGGGAGCACTGAAGCTTTCTTT. This codes for CASSLGAGSTEAFF.

The V call is TRBV28, the J call TRBJ2-2; D is ambiguous. V was pared by 4 bases and J by 4 bases, with 19 bases between. The germline V gene has CDR1 MDHEN and CDR2 SYDVKM. The CDR3 runs to 17 residues. The CDR3 nucleotides read TGTGCCAGCAGTTCATATCGTCTCCTCGGCGGCACCGGGGAGCTGTTTTTT. It translates to CASSSYRLLGGTGELFF. Supplemented by reference TRBV28 and TRBJ2-2, the full variable domain reads DVKVTQSSRYLVKRTGEKVFLECVQDMDHENMFWYRQDPGLGLRLIYFSYDVKMKEKGDIPEGYSVSREKKERFSLILESASTNQTSMYLCASSSYRLLGGTGELFFGEGSRLTVL.

The V gene is TRBV2, the J gene TRBJ2-7, with 11 nucleotides matching TRBD1. The CDR3 consists of 15 residues. Germline loops: CDR1 SNHLY, CDR2 FYNNEI. Germline trimming cut 5 bases from V and 5 bases from J; bases unmatched to any gene: 8. CDR3 amino acids: CASSPRTGGGNEQYF. CDR3 in DNA: TGTGCCAGCAGTCCAAGGACAGGGGGCGGTAACGAGCAGTACTTC.

The chain carries TRBV7-3 and TRBJ1-2; D gene uncertain. V shed 4 bases and J shed 8 bases, with 14 bases lying between them. The CDR3 runs 13 residues. Germline V CDR1 and CDR2: SGHTA, FQGTGA. The CDR3 loop is CASSSRAGGGYTF. The CDR3 DNA reads as TGTGCCAGCAGCTCGAGGGCTGGAGGCGGCTACACCTTC.

The rearrangement joins TRBV19 to TRBJ1-2; D uncertain. CDR3 length: 15 residues. Looked up from germline, CDR1 is LNHDA and CDR2 is SQIVND (reference sequence). V was cut by 6 bases and J by 3 bases, with 17 bases left in between. CDR3 DNA: TGTGCCAGTAGCAACCCGACTCTGGGAGACTATGGCTACACCTTC. Translating gives CASSNPTLGDYGYTF.

This sequence joins TRBV28 and TRBJ2-7, with D possibly TRBD2 on 5 matching bases. The CDR3 extends over 13 amino acids. The V and J ends lost 2 bases and 6 bases respectively, with 11 bases between them. Germline CDR1 and CDR2: MDHEN and SYDVKM. DNA of the CDR3: TGTGCCAGCAGTTTAGACCGGGCGGGCGAGCAGTACTTC. Its protein is CASSLDRAGEQYF.

The chain uses TRBV7-6 and TRBJ2-7; 8 bases are shared with TRBD1. After removal of 2 bases from V and 4 bases from J, the junction contained 13 bases not matched to a gene. CDR1 and CDR2 (germline): SGHVS, FNYEAQ. CDR3 length: 17 amino acids. CDR3 protein: CASSLMGRGPLPYEQYF. CDR3 coding DNA: TGTGCCAGCAGCTTAATGGGCAGGGGGCCTTTGCCTTACGAGCAGTACTTC. Together with reference TRBV7-6 and TRBJ2-7, the CDR3 gives the full variable domain: GAGVSQSPRYKVTKRGQDVALRCDPISGHVSLYWYRQALGQGPEFLTYFNYEAQQDKSGLPNDRFSAERPEGSISTLTIQRTEQRDSAMYRCASSLMGRGPLPYEQYFGPGTRLTVT.

This clone was picked up one time. The CDR3 region has the DNA TGTGCCAGCAGCCCAACGACTAGTCCCTTGAATGAGCAGTTCTTC. Protein sequence: CASSPTTSPLNEQFF. The chain joins TRBV4-2 to TRBJ2-1; D may be TRBD2 (6 bases). The V gene lost 4 bases and the J gene lost 7 bases, with 17 bases spanning the gap. Looked up from germline, CDR1 is LGHNA and CDR2 is YNFKEQ. The CDR3 covers 15 residues.

The chain employs TRBV7-3 and TRBJ1-5; the match to TRBD1 covers 9 bases. Germline V gives CDR1 SGHTA, CDR2 FQGTGA. The J segment lost 0 bases and the V segment lost 2 bases, leaving 14 bases of the junction unmatched. The CDR3 spans 20 residues. The CDR3 nucleotides read TGTGCCAGCAGCTTACCTACATACCGGGACAGGGCATATAGCAATCAGCCCCAGCATTTT. This translates into CASSLPTYRDRAYSNQPQHF.

The chain recombines TRBV28 with TRBJ1-5; D is uncertain. The V and J ends lost 8 bases and 0 bases respectively, with 11 bases between them. This CDR3 contains 14 residues. The germline CDR1 and CDR2 sequences are MDHEN and SYDVKM. CDR3: CASHTFYSNQPQHF. The CDR3 DNA is TGTGCCAGCCACACCTTTTATAGCAATCAGCCCCAGCATTTT.

This sequence joins TRBV21-1 and TRBJ2-1; TRBD2, the D gene given by the table, was not confirmed from the DNA. TRBV21-1 constitutes a pseudogene. CDR3 length: 17 amino acids. The CDR3 spells CASSKTWREKIDNEQFF. CDR3 DNA: TGTGCCAGCAGCAAAACCTGGCGGGAGAAAATAGACAATGAGCAGTTCTTC.

The chain joins TRBV7-2 to TRBJ1-5, with 7 positions matching TRBD1. With 5 bases clipped from V and 7 bases from J, the junction kept 8 bases outside the gene matches. The CDR3 loop spans 14 amino acids. The germline V gene encodes CDR1 SGHTA and CDR2 FQGNSA. The CDR3 coding sequence is TGTGCCAGCAGCCCGACAGGGTTAGGGCAGCCCCAGCATTTT. It is translated as CASSPTGLGQPQHF.